Included here is one T cell receptor beta chain sequence, with context. As yet, its antigen is unknown. The record originates from a study of beta chain features in type 1 diabetes. General study results and limits: All four CD4+ subsets of Type 1 diabetes patients contained TCRB CDR3s that were moderately but significantly shorter.

Trimming removed 0 bases from V and 3 bases from J; junction bases left unmatched: 6. The CDR3 length is 16 residues. CDR1 is SGHVS, CDR2 FQNEAQ, per germline. Expressed TCRB transcripts were sequenced because the isolated RNA had all been reverse transcribed beforehand. TCRdb's copy holds only in-frame clones and misses some; the assay was immunoSEQ multiplex PCR. The sample has about 650,000 clones, about an eighth seen once; the top ten hold approximately 0.11%. This sequence originates from a man aged 30 to 45 with type 1 diabetes. The sequenced material came from naive CD4+ T cells from blood. J is TRBJ2-3 and V is TRBV7-8, with TRBD1 matching 7 bases. The CDR3 region has the DNA TGTGCCAGCAGCTTAGCGGGTGACAGGGAGACAGATACGCAGTATTTT. Translation: CASSLAGDRETDTQYF. Together with reference TRBV7-8 and TRBJ2-3, the CDR3 gives the full variable domain: GAGVSQSPRYKVAKRGQDVALRCDPISGHVSLFWYQQALGQGPEFLTYFQNEAQLDKSGLPSDRFFAERPEGSVSTLKIQRTQQEDSAVYLCASSLAGDRETDTQYFGPGTRLTVL.